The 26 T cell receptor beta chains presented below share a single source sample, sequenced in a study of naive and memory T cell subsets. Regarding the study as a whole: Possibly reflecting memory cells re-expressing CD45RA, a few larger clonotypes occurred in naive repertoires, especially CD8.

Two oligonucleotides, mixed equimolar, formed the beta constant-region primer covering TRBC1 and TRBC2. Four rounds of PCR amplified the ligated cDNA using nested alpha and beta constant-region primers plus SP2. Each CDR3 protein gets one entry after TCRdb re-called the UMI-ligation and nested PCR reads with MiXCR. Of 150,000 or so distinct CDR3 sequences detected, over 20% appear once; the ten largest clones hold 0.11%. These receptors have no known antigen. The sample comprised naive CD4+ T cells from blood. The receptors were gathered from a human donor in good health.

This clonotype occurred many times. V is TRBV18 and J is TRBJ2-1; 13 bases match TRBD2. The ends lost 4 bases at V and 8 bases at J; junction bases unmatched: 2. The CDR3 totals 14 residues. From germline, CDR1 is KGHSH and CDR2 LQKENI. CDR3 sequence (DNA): TGTGCCAGCTCACGGACTAGCGGGAGAGATGAGCAGTTCTTC. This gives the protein CASSRTSGRDEQFF. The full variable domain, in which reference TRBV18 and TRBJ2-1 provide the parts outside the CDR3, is NAGVMQNPRHLVRRRGQEARLRCSPMKGHSHVYWYRQLPEEGLKFMVYLQKENIIDESGMPKERFSAEFPKEGPSILRIQQVVRGDSAAYFCASSRTSGRDEQFFGPGTRLTVL.

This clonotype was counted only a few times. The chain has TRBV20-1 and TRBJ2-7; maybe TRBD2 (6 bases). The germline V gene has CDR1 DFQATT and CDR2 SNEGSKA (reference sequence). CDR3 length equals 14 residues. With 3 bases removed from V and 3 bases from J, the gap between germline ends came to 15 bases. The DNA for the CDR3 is TGCAGTGCTAGCGGGACTCTGGGCCTCTACGAGCAGTACTTC. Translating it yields CSASGTLGLYEQYF.

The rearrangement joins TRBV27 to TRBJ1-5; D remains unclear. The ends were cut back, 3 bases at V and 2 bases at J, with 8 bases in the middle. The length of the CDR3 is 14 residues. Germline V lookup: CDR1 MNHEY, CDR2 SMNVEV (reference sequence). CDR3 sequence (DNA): TGTGCCAGCAGTTTCGGGTTAGGCAATCAGCCCCAGCATTTT. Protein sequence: CASSFGLGNQPQHF.

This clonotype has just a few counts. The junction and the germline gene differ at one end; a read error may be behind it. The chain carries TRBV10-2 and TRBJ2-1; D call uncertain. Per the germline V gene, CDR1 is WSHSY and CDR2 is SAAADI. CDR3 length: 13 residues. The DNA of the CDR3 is TGCGCCACCAGGCGTGACTCCCACAATGAGCAGTTCTTC. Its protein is CATRRDSHNEQFF.

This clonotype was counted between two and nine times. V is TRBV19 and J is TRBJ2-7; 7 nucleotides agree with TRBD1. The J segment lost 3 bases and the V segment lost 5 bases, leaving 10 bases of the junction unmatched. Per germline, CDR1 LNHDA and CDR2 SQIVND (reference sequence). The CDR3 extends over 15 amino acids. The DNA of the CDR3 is TGTGCCAGTAGTCCCCGGACAGGTCAGTTCTACGAGCAGTACTTC. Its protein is CASSPRTGQFYEQYF.

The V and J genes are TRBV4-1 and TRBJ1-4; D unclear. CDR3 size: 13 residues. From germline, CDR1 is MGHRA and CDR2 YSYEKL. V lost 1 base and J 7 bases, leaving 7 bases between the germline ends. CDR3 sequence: CASSQAAGEKLFF. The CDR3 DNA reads TGCGCCAGCAGCCAAGCCGCGGGTGAAAAACTGTTTTTT.

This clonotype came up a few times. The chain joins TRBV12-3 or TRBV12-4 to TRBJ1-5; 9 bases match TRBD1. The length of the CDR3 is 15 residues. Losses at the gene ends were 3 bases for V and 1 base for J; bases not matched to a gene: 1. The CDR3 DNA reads TGTGCCAGCAGTTTTGGGACAGGGAGCAATCAGCCCCAGCATTTT. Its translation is CASSFGTGSNQPQHF.

The CDR3 DNA is TGTGCCAGCAGTTCCCTAGTAGCGGGAGGGCCAATTCTTGCCACCGGGGAGCTGTTTTTT. Amino acid sequence: CASSSLVAGGPILATGELFF. The chain joins TRBV27 to TRBJ2-2; 11 nucleotides line up with TRBD2. The CDR3 length is 20 residues. The J segment lost 4 bases and the V segment lost 4 bases, leaving 17 bases of the junction unmatched. The V gene's germline CDR1 is MNHEY and CDR2 SMNVEV (reference sequence).

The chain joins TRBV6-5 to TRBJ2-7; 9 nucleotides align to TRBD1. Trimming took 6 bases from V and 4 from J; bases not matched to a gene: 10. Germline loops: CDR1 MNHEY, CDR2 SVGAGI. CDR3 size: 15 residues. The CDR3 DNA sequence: TGTGCCAGCAGGAGAAAGGGACAGGGTGGATACGAGCAGTACTTC. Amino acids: CASRRKGQGGYEQYF.

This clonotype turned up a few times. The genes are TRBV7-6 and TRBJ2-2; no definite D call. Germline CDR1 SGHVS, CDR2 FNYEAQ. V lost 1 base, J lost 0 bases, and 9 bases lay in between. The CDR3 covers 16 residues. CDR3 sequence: CASSLGARANTGELFF. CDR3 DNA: TGTGCCAGCAGCTTAGGTGCCAGAGCGAACACCGGGGAGCTGTTTTTT.

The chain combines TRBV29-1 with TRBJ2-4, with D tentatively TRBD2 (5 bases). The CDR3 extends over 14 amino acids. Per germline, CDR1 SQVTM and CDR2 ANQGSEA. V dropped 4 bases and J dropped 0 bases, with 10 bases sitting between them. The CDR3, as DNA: TGCAGCGTTGTACTAGACCTAGCCAAAAACATTCAGTACTTC. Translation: CSVVLDLAKNIQYF.

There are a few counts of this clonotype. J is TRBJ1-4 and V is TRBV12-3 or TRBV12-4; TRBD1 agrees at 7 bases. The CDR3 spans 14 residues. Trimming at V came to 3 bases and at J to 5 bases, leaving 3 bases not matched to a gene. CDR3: CASSLEQGNEKLFF. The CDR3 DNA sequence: TGTGCCAGCAGTTTGGAACAGGGGAATGAAAAACTGTTTTTT.

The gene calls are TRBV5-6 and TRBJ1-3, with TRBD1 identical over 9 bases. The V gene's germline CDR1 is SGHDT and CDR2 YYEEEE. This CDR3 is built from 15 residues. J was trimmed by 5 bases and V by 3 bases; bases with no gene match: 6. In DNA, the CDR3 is TGTGCCAGCAGCTCCAGTGGACAGGGGCGAAACACCATATATTTT. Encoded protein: CASSSSGQGRNTIYF.

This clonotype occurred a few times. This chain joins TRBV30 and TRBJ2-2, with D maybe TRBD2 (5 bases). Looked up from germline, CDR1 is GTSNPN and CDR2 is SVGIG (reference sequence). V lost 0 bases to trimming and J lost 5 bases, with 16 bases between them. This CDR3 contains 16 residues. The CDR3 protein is CAWSVEVPALTGELFF. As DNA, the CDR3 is TGTGCCTGGAGTGTGGAGGTCCCAGCGTTGACCGGGGAGCTGTTTTTT.

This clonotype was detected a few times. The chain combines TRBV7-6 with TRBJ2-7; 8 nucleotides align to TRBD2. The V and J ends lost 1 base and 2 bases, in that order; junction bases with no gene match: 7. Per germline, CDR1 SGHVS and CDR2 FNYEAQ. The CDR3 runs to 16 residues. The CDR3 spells CASSLGASGPAYEQYF. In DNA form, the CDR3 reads TGTGCCAGCAGCTTAGGTGCTAGCGGGCCTGCCTACGAGCAGTACTTC.

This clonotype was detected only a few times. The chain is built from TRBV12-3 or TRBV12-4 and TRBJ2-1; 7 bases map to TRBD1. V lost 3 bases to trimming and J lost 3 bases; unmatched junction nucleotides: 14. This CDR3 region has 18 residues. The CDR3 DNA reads TGTGCCAGCAGTTTCCTAACCCAACCGGGACAGAACTACAATGAGCAGTTCTTC. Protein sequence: CASSFLTQPGQNYNEQFF.

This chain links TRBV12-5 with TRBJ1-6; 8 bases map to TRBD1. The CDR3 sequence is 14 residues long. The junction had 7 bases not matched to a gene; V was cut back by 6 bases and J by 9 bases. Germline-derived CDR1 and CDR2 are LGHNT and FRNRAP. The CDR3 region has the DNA TGTGCTAGTGGCCTGGGACAGGTTATTTCACCCCTCCACTTT. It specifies CASGLGQVISPLHF.

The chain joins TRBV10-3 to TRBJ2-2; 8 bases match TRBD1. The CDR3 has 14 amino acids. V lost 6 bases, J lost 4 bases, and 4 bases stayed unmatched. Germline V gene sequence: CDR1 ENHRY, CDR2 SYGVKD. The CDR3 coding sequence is TGTGCCATCAGGAAAGGACAGGGCACCGGGGAGCTGTTTTTT. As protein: CAIRKGQGTGELFF.

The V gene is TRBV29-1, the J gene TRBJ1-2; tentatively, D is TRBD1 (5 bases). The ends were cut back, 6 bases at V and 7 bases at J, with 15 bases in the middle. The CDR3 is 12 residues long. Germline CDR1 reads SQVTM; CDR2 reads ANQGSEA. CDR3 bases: TGCAGCGTGGGGACCGGGACGGTTGGCTACACCTTC. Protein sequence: CSVGTGTVGYTF.

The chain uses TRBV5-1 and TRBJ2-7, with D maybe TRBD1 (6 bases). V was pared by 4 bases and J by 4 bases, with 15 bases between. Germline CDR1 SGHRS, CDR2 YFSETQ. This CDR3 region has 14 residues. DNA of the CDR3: TGCGCCAGCAGCGGAACCGGGACAAAATACGAGCAGTACTTC. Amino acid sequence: CASSGTGTKYEQYF. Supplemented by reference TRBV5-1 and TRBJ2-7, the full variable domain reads KAGVTQTPRYLIKTRGQQVTLSCSPISGHRSVSWYQQTPGQGLQFLFEYFSETQRNKGNFPGRFSGRQFSNSRSEMNVSTLELGDSALYLCASSGTGTKYEQYFGPGTRLTVT.

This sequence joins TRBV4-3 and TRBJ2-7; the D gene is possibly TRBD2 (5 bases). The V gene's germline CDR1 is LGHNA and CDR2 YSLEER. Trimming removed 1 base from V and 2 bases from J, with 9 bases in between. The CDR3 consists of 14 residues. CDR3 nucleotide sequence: TGCGCCAGCAGCCAAGGCTCTAGCACCTACGAGCAGTACTTC. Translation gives CASSQGSSTYEQYF.

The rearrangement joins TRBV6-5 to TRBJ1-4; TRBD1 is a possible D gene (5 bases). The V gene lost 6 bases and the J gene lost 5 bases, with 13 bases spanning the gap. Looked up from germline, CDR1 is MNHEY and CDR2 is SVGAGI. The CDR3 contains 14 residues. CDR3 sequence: CASRQQALNEKLFF. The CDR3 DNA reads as TGTGCCAGCAGACAACAGGCGCTCAATGAAAAACTGTTTTTT.

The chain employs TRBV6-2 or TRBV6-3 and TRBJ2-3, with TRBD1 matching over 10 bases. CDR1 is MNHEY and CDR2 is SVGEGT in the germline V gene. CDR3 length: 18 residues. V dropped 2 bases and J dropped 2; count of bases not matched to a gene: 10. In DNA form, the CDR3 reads TGTGCCAGCAGTTACCGTCTCGACAGGGGGCTTGACACAGATACGCAGTATTTT. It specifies CASSYRLDRGLDTDTQYF.

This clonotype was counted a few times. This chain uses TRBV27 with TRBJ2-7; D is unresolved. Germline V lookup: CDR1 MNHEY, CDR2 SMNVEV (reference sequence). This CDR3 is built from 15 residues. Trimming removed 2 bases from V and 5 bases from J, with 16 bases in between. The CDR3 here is CASSLTALPFHEQYF. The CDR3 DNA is TGTGCCAGCAGTTTAACGGCTCTTCCTTTCCACGAGCAGTACTTC.

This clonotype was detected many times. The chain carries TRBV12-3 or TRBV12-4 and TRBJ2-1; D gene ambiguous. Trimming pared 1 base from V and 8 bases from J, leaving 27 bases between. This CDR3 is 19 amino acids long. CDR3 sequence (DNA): TGTGCCAGCAGTTTAGGGGTGCAAGGACCACCAAGTACGTACCATGAGCAGTTCTTC. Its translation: CASSLGVQGPPSTYHEQFF.

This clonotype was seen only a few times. CDR3 residues: CASSVSSAGDDTQYF. The CDR3 DNA is TGTGCCAGCAGCGTTTCCTCCGCAGGGGACGATACGCAGTATTTT. The chain combines TRBV9 with TRBJ2-3, with D tentatively TRBD1 (6 bases). V was shortened by 2 bases and J by 6 bases, with 16 bases between the two germline ends. There are 15 residues in the CDR3. CDR1 and CDR2 (germline): SGDLS, YYNGEE.